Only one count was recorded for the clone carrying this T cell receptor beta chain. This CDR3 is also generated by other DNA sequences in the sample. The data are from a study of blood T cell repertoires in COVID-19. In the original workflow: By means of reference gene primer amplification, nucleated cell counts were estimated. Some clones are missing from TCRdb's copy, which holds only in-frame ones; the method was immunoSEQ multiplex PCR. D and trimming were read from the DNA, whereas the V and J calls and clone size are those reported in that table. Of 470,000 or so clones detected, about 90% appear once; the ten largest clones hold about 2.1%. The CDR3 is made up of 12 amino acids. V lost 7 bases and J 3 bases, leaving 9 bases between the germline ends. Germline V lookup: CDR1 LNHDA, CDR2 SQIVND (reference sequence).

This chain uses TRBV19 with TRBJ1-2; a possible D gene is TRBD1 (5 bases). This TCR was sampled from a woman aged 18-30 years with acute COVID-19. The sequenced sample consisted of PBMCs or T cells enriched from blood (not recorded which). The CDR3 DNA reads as TGTGCCAGTACCGACAGAGACTATGGCTACACCTTC. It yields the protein CASTDRDYGYTF.